One and the same sample provided the 22 T cell receptor beta chains below, sequenced in a study of neurological immune-mediated disorders. TCRdb ran MiXCR on the 5' RACE reads and lists one entry per CDR3 protein. The data hold 15,000 to 20,000 distinct CDR3 sequences, with about 10% observed a single time. Specimen: CD8+ T cells from blood. These receptors were obtained from a woman in her forties or fifties in good health.

The rearrangement links TRBV12-3 or TRBV12-4 to TRBJ2-6; TRBD1 matches at 9 bases. The CDR3 totals 17 residues. V shed 6 bases and J 2 bases; nucleotides not matched to a gene: 8. In DNA, the CDR3 is TGTGCCAGCAGATCGGACAGGGGCCTGCCTGGGGCCAACGTCCTGACTTTC. It yields the protein CASRSDRGLPGANVLTF.

This clonotype was picked up a small number of times. V usage is TRBV12-3 or TRBV12-4 and J usage is TRBJ2-1; 8 positions match TRBD2. CDR3 length equals 16 residues. Losses at the gene ends were 6 bases for V and 0 bases for J; bases not matched to a gene: 7. The CDR3 DNA sequence: TGTGCCAGCAGCCGAGCCAGCGGGAGCTCCTACAATGAGCAGTTCTTC. Residues: CASSRASGSSYNEQFF.

This sequence joins TRBV7-8 and TRBJ2-5; D is undetermined. The CDR3 contains 14 residues. Germline CDR1 is SGHVS and CDR2 is FQNEAQ. The V gene lost 9 bases and the J gene lost 1 base, with 15 bases spanning the gap. CDR3 residues: CARSSRLRQETQYF. Written as DNA, the CDR3 is TGTGCCAGAAGTTCACGACTCCGCCAAGAGACCCAGTACTTC.

The rearrangement joins TRBV6-2 or TRBV6-3 to TRBJ2-7; 9 nucleotides line up with TRBD1. The CDR3 has 17 amino acids. Germline values: CDR1 MNHEY, CDR2 SVGEGT. The V segment lost 1 base and the J segment 1 base; nucleotides outside the gene matches: 8. CDR3 DNA: TGTGCCAGCAGTTACTTTGGCGCCGGGACAGGGTCCTACGAGCAGTACTTC. It codes for CASSYFGAGTGSYEQYF.

This clonotype was found many times. The CDR3: CASSQIGSGETQYF. The CDR3 region has the DNA TGCGCCAGCAGCCAAATCGGGAGTGGGGAGACCCAGTACTTC. This sequence joins TRBV4-3 and TRBJ2-5, with a possible D match to TRBD2 (6 bases). Germline V gene lookup returns CDR1 LGHNA and CDR2 YSLEER. The V gene lost 2 bases and the J gene lost 5 bases, with 12 bases spanning the gap. The CDR3 contains 14 residues.

This clonotype came up many times. J is TRBJ2-5 and V is TRBV25-1; D is perhaps TRBD2 (5 bases). Trimming shortened V by 6 bases and J by 5 bases, and 10 bases separated the two germline ends. In germline, CDR1 is MGHDK, CDR2 SYGVNS. This CDR3 region has 12 residues. DNA for the CDR3: TGTGCCAGCAGACAGTGGGAGGAGACCCAGTACTTC. Protein: CASRQWEETQYF.

At least ten counts were recorded for this clonotype. This chain connects TRBV14 to TRBJ1-2; the match to TRBD1 covers 8 bases. Germline values: CDR1 SGHDN, CDR2 FVKESK. The CDR3 totals 16 residues. Trimming took 1 base from V and 3 from J; bases not matched to a gene: 7. For the CDR3, the DNA is TGTGCCAGCAGCCAAGGAGAACCAGGGGGCCACTATGGCTACACCTTC. Amino acid sequence: CASSQGEPGGHYGYTF.

The chain carries TRBV20-1 and TRBJ1-1; D gene unclear. The germline V gene has CDR1 DFQATT and CDR2 SNEGSKA (reference sequence). Trimming cost V 6 bases and J 8 bases, with 16 bases left between them. The CDR3 consists of 12 residues. CDR3 coding DNA: TGCAGTGCGTCAAGACGGGAAAGAGAAGCTTTCTTT. This gives the protein CSASRREREAFF.

This clonotype has a count of ten or more. J is TRBJ2-1 and V is TRBV30; D not certain. Trimming stripped 0 bases from V and 5 bases from J, with 5 bases between. The CDR3 is 12 amino acids. Germline V gene sequence: CDR1 GTSNPN, CDR2 SVGIG (reference sequence). The CDR3 nucleotides read TGTGCCTGGAGTGTACAGAACAATGAGCAGTTCTTC. Amino acid sequence: CAWSVQNNEQFF.

This clonotype was recorded at least ten times. The chain carries TRBV28 and TRBJ2-7; no clear D gene. The CDR3 runs 16 residues. From germline, CDR1 is MDHEN and CDR2 SYDVKM. The ends were cut back, 5 bases at V and 3 bases at J, with 20 bases in the middle. CDR3 DNA sequence: TGTGCCAGCAGTCCCCCTCAGAGCTTTACAAACTACGAGCAGTACTTC. This codes for CASSPPQSFTNYEQYF.

This clonotype was recorded many times. The chain recombines TRBV6-2 or TRBV6-3 with TRBJ2-2; 9 bases fit TRBD1. Germline V gene data show CDR1 as MNHEY and CDR2 as SVGEGT. With 5 bases clipped from V and 0 bases from J, the junction kept 4 bases outside the gene matches. The CDR3 spans 16 residues. Here the CDR3 reads CASSRTGGTNTGELFF. DNA of the CDR3: TGTGCCAGCAGTCGAACAGGGGGCACGAACACCGGGGAGCTGTTTTTT.

This clonotype has ten or more counts. V is TRBV27 and J is TRBJ2-7, with D possibly being TRBD1 (8 bases). Trimming stripped 4 bases from V and 0 bases from J, with 16 bases between. CDR3 size: 16 residues. Germline V gene lookup returns CDR1 MNHEY and CDR2 SMNVEV (reference sequence). CDR3 region: CASSSYRGGISYEQYF. The CDR3 nucleotides are TGTGCCAGCAGTTCGTACAGGGGGGGAATCTCCTACGAGCAGTACTTC.

This clonotype has ten or more counts. The chain recombines TRBV9 with TRBJ2-5; no clear D. CDR3 length: 13 residues. Trimming took off 4 bases at V and 5 bases at J, with 12 bases between the two ends. Germline CDR1 is SGDLS and CDR2 is YYNGEE. The CDR3 DNA reads as TGTGCCAGCAGCCCCCCCGGCATTGAGACCCAGTACTTC. Translation gives CASSPPGIETQYF. Full variable domain (rest looked up from reference TRBV9 and TRBJ2-5): DSGVTQTPKHLITATGQRVTLRCSPRSGDLSVYWYQQSLDQGLQFLIQYYNGEERAKGNILERFSAQQFPDLHSELNLSSLELGDSALYFCASSPPGIETQYFGPGTRLLVL.

There are many counts of this clonotype. The rearrangement links TRBV2 to TRBJ1-3, with TRBD1 matching 7 bases. V trimming: 2 bases; J trimming: 0 bases; junction bases outside the gene matches: 7. In germline, CDR1 is SNHLY, CDR2 FYNNEI. The CDR3 has 17 amino acids. CDR3 sequence reads: CASSEFRGTASGNTIYF. CDR3 DNA: TGTGCCAGCAGTGAATTTAGAGGGACAGCCTCTGGAAACACCATATATTTT.

This clonotype was found many times. The chain carries TRBV6-5 and TRBJ2-7; tentatively, D is TRBD1 (5 bases). CDR1 MNHEY and CDR2 SVGAGI come from the germline V gene. V lost 2 bases and J 4 bases, leaving 12 bases between the germline ends. This CDR3 has 14 residues. The CDR3 region has the DNA TGTGCCAGCAGTTACCCCCCAGGGCTGTACGAGCAGTACTTC. Translated, it gives CASSYPPGLYEQYF.

This clonotype appeared many times. The chain joins TRBV6-5 to TRBJ2-4; weak D call: TRBD1 (5 bases). In germline, CDR1 is MNHEY, CDR2 SVGAGI. This CDR3 has 15 residues. With 5 bases removed from V and 6 bases from J, the gap between germline ends came to 17 bases. CDR3 bases: TGTGCCAGCAGTCCGTTACAGGATGTGGGAAACATTCAGTACTTC. Translation: CASSPLQDVGNIQYF.

This clonotype was detected ten times or more. The chain joins TRBV6-6 to TRBJ1-1; D is possibly TRBD1 (5 bases). Germline V gene data show CDR1 as MNHNY and CDR2 as SVGAGI (reference sequence). Trimming took 4 bases from V and 1 from J, leaving 13 bases between them. The CDR3 consists of 15 residues. CDR3 DNA sequence: TGTGCCAGCAGTTTCAACTGGGACGGGAACACTGAAGCTTTCTTT. As protein: CASSFNWDGNTEAFF.

This clonotype was counted at least ten times. The V and J genes are TRBV7-2 and TRBJ2-6; 7 bases are a match to TRBD2. Per the germline V gene, CDR1 is SGHTA and CDR2 is FQGNSA. Trimming removed 5 bases from V and 1 base from J; junction bases left unmatched: 2. This CDR3 comprises 15 residues. CDR3 DNA sequence: TGTGCCAGCAGCCCGGGAGGATCTGGGGCCAACGTCCTGACTTTC. This translates into CASSPGGSGANVLTF.

This clonotype was counted many times. The rearrangement uses TRBV29-1 and TRBJ2-1; 13 bases map to TRBD2. CDR1 is SQVTM, CDR2 ANQGSEA, per germline. The CDR3 runs 14 residues. With V trimmed by 0 bases and J by 10 bases, 3 bases remained unmatched. The CDR3 bases are TGCAGCGTTGAAGATGGACTAGCGGGAGACGAGCAGTTCTTC. It is translated as CSVEDGLAGDEQFF.

This clonotype was picked up many times. The rearrangement links TRBV20-1 to TRBJ1-5, with 10 bases fitting TRBD1. The length of the CDR3 is 15 residues. V was clipped by 6 bases and J by 3 bases; unmatched bases: 8. Germline V CDR1 and CDR2: DFQATT, SNEGSKA (reference sequence). In DNA, the CDR3 is TGCAGTGCACGGGACAGGGGCTCCTCCAATCAGCCCCAGCATTTT. Translating it yields CSARDRGSSNQPQHF.

This clonotype was counted ten times or more. This chain joins TRBV15 and TRBJ2-1; 9 bases are a match to TRBD2. CDR1 and CDR2 from the germline V gene are LNHNV and YYDKDF (reference sequence). The V segment lost 0 bases and the J segment 5 bases; nucleotides outside the gene matches: 5. The CDR3 spans 16 residues. As DNA, the CDR3 is TGTGCCACCAGCAGAGATTTAGCGGGAGACCACAATGAGCAGTTCTTC. Translating gives CATSRDLAGDHNEQFF.

This clonotype was counted at least ten times. The rearrangement joins TRBV29-1 to TRBJ1-2; D gene ambiguous. The CDR3 runs to 12 residues. The germline CDR1 and CDR2 sequences are SQVTM and ANQGSEA. Trimming pared 0 bases from V and 5 bases from J, leaving 7 bases between. CDR3 region: CSVEDGVYGYTF. CDR3 DNA sequence: TGCAGCGTTGAAGATGGGGTGTATGGCTACACCTTC.